A single sample gave rise to the 26 T cell receptor beta chains below, sequenced in a study of molecular identifiers for immune sequencing clone quantification. MiXCR, applied by TCRdb to the PCR reads, yields one record per CDR3 protein. The sample yields about half a million distinct CDR3 sequences, around 23% seen once. The sequenced sample consisted of naive CD8+ T cells from blood, with Jurkat cell RNA spiked in. Subset described: FACS-sorted CD8+CD4-CCR7+CD45RA+ naive T cells. Receptors were obtained from a human donor in good health. Some libraries in this study had Jurkat cell RNA spiked in.

The chain is built from TRBV7-9 and TRBJ2-1; D ambiguous. The germline V gene encodes CDR1 SEHNR and CDR2 FQNEAQ (reference sequence). The CDR3 length is 13 residues. V lost 7 bases to trimming and J lost 6 bases, with 13 bases between them. The CDR3, as DNA: TGTGCCAGCACCTCGGCCTCTTTCAATGAGCAGTTCTTC. It encodes CASTSASFNEQFF.

The J gene is TRBJ1-1, the V gene TRBV28, with a tentative D call TRBD1 (6 bases). The CDR3 sequence is 16 residues long. V lost 4 bases and J lost 2, with 17 bases in between. Per germline, CDR1 MDHEN and CDR2 SYDVKM. CDR3 loop: CASSWDKADSNTEAFF. The CDR3 DNA follows: TGTGCCAGCAGTTGGGACAAGGCAGATAGCAACACTGAAGCTTTCTTT.

Here the CDR3 DNA reads TGTGCCAGCAGTATGGGGTCGAGGCAGCCCCAGCATTTT. As protein: CASSMGSRQPQHF. The chain links TRBV6-5 to TRBJ1-5; D call uncertain. V dropped 5 bases and J dropped 7 bases, with 12 bases sitting between them. The CDR3 sequence is 13 residues long. The V gene's germline CDR1 is MNHEY and CDR2 SVGAGI.

The table lists this clonotype with many counts. J is TRBJ2-2 and V is TRBV29-1; 7 bases are a match to TRBD2. This CDR3 spans 14 amino acids. Germline V CDR1 and CDR2: SQVTM, ANQGSEA. Unmatched junction bases numbered 1, after V lost 3 bases and J lost 0 bases. CDR3: CSVDGLANTGELFF. CDR3 nucleotides: TGCAGCGTTGACGGACTAGCGAACACCGGGGAGCTGTTTTTT.

This clonotype was detected a few times. The conserved phenylalanine or tryptophan normally closing the CDR3 is absent here, so this likely arose from a read error. The gene calls are TRBV11-2 and TRBJ2-7; 7 positions match TRBD1. Trimming removed 5 bases from V and 2 bases from J; junction bases left unmatched: 6. The CDR3 has 14 amino acids. Germline loops: CDR1 SGHAT, CDR2 FQNNGV. DNA for the CDR3: TGTGCCAGCAGCGACTGGACAGGAGCCTACGAGCAGTACCTC. This sequence encodes CASSDWTGAYEQYL.

This clonotype was observed a handful of times. The V gene is TRBV6-5, the J gene TRBJ2-2; 8 bases match TRBD2. The CDR3 totals 15 residues. Germline CDR1 and CDR2: MNHEY and SVGAGI. Trimming cost V 2 bases and J 4 bases; bases outside gene matches: 3. The CDR3 spells CASSYGAGGTGELFF. The CDR3 region has the DNA TGTGCCAGCAGTTACGGCGCGGGAGGCACCGGGGAGCTGTTTTTT.

This clonotype has ten or more counts. The chain joins TRBV4-2 to TRBJ1-4, with D possibly being TRBD1 (6 bases). This CDR3 spans 17 amino acids. Germline V CDR1 and CDR2: LGHNA, YNFKEQ. V lost 1 base to trimming and J lost 3 bases, with 15 bases between them. CDR3 region: CASSQVGGAAANEKLFF. The CDR3 nucleotides read TGTGCCAGCAGCCAAGTTGGGGGGGCGGCGGCTAATGAAAAACTGTTTTTT.

The chain is built from TRBV19 and TRBJ1-6; D uncertain. Trimming shortened V by 5 bases and J by 15 bases, and 29 bases separated the two germline ends. CDR3 length: 17 residues. Per germline, CDR1 LNHDA and CDR2 SQIVND (reference sequence). The CDR3 region is CASSSSTLGAYNLLLHF. The CDR3 DNA reads TGTGCCAGTAGTTCGTCTACTTTGGGAGCTTATAATTTACTCCTCCACTTT. The variable domain in full, with the rest retrieved from reference TRBV19 and TRBJ1-6, is DGGITQSPKYLFRKEGQNVTLSCEQNLNHDAMYWYRQDPGQGLRLIYYSQIVNDFQKGDIAEGYSVSREKKESFPLTVTSAQKNPTAFYLCASSSSTLGAYNLLLHFGNGTRLTVT.

About this clonotype itself: A much larger clone differs by one base, so this may be a read error. This rearrangement joins TRBV7-9 to TRBJ1-2; D is unclear. V shed 1 base and J shed 3 bases, with 9 bases lying between them. In germline, CDR1 is SEHNR, CDR2 FQNEAQ (reference sequence). CDR3 size: 14 residues. As DNA, the CDR3 is TGTGCCAGCAGCTTAGGGTCTGCTGACTATGGCTACACCTTC. This codes for CASSLGSADYGYTF.

This clonotype was picked up one time. The CDR3 does not end in the conserved phenylalanine or tryptophan, so this is likely a read error. The V and J genes are TRBV7-8 and TRBJ1-4; weak D call: TRBD1 (5 bases). Germline values: CDR1 SGHVS, CDR2 FQNEAQ. With 2 bases removed from V and 6 bases from J, the gap between germline ends came to 10 bases. This CDR3 comprises 14 residues. The CDR3 sequence is CASSLWPGHEKLFL. The CDR3 DNA follows: TGTGCCAGCAGCTTATGGCCAGGGCATGAAAAACTGTTTCTT.

Comments on this clonotype: One junction end does not reproduce the germline sequence, and a read error may be involved. The chain joins TRBV4-3 to TRBJ2-7; TRBD2 might be the D (5 bases). Germline CDR1 LGHNA, CDR2 YSLEER. The CDR3 sequence is 13 residues long. Here the CDR3 DNA reads TGCGCCAGCAGCCAAGACCGAGGGTACGCGCAGTACTTC. Amino acids: CASSQDRGYAQYF.

Note on this clonotype: With a much larger clone just one base away, this may be a read error. The CDR3 nucleotides read TGCGGTGCTTCGGACAGGGGGGATAATTCACCCCTCCACTTT. Its protein is CGASDRGDNSPLHF. The chain joins TRBV20-1 to TRBJ1-6; 10 nucleotides line up with TRBD1. The germline gives CDR1 DFQATT, CDR2 SNEGSKA (reference sequence). CDR3 length: 14 amino acids.

In the case of this clonotype: An end of the junction differs from the germline gene, which may be a read error. The V call is TRBV12-5, the J call TRBJ2-6, with 8 nucleotides matching TRBD1. CDR1 is LGHNT, CDR2 FRNRAP, per germline. The CDR3 consists of 17 residues. This CDR3 reads CASDNRDRSSGANVPTF. The CDR3 DNA follows: TGTGCTAGTGACAACCGGGACAGGAGCTCTGGGGCCAACGTCCCGACTTTC.

There are a few counts of this clonotype. The chain recombines TRBV10-3 with TRBJ2-7; D perhaps matches TRBD2 (5 bases). CDR3 length: 14 residues. The germline gives CDR1 ENHRY, CDR2 SYGVKD. V lost 0 bases and J 3 bases, leaving 9 bases between the germline ends. The CDR3 spells CAISESRGYYEQYF. The CDR3 DNA reads TGTGCCATCAGTGAGTCCCGAGGGTACTACGAGCAGTACTTC.

This clonotype appeared a few times. The V and J genes are TRBV11-2 and TRBJ2-1; tentatively, D is TRBD1 or TRBD2 (5 bases each). Trimming pared 5 bases from V and 0 bases from J, leaving 14 bases between. The CDR3 sequence is 16 residues long. The V gene's germline CDR1 is SGHAT and CDR2 FQNNGV. The CDR3 DNA reads TGTGCCAGCAGCCAGGGAGAAGGGGCCTCCTACAATGAGCAGTTCTTC. Translating gives CASSQGEGASYNEQFF. Filled out from reference TRBV11-2 and TRBJ2-1, the complete variable domain reads EAGVAQSPRYKIIEKRQSVAFWCNPISGHATLYWYQQILGQGPKLLIQFQNNGVVDDSQLPKDRFSAERLKGVDSTLKIQPAKLEDSAVYLCASSQGEGASYNEQFFGPGTRLTVL.

This clonotype turned up a few times. The V and J genes are TRBV9 and TRBJ2-7; no clear D. The CDR3 contains 14 residues. V was cut by 4 bases and J by 5 bases, with 16 bases left in between. Germline V gene sequence: CDR1 SGDLS, CDR2 YYNGEE. CDR3 protein: CASSINTAAHEQYF. CDR3 nucleotides: TGTGCCAGCAGCATAAACACCGCCGCCCACGAGCAGTACTTC.

This clonotype was found many times. The rearrangement links TRBV2 to TRBJ2-3; 7 bases are a match to TRBD2. The J segment lost 7 bases and the V segment lost 6 bases, leaving 10 bases of the junction unmatched. The germline V gene encodes CDR1 SNHLY and CDR2 FYNNEI. The CDR3 is made up of 14 amino acids. CDR3 in amino acids: CASSISGLLNTQYF. The CDR3 region has the DNA TGTGCCAGCAGCATTTCGGGACTACTAAATACGCAGTATTTT. Together with reference TRBV2 and TRBJ2-3, the CDR3 gives the full variable domain: EPEVTQTPSHQVTQMGQEVILRCVPISNHLYFYWYRQILGQKVEFLVSFYNNEISEKSEIFDDQFSVERPDGSNFTLKIRSTKLEDSAMYFCASSISGLLNTQYFGPGTRLTVL.

The chain uses TRBV27 and TRBJ2-3; tentatively, D is TRBD1 (6 bases). The CDR3 spans 15 residues. Germline loops: CDR1 MNHEY, CDR2 SMNVEV (reference sequence). Trimming removed 5 bases from V and 4 bases from J, with 16 bases in between. In DNA, the CDR3 is TGTGCCAGCAGTACCATGGGCAGGGGCCCAGATACGCAGTATTTT. It encodes CASSTMGRGPDTQYF.

This CDR3 reads CASTPVSGANVLTF. DNA for the CDR3: TGTGCCAGCACCCCGGTGTCTGGGGCCAACGTCCTGACTTTC. This rearrangement joins TRBV6-5 to TRBJ2-6; D remains unclear. With 7 bases removed from V and 1 base from J, the gap between germline ends came to 8 bases. CDR3 length: 14 amino acids. Germline V lookup: CDR1 MNHEY, CDR2 SVGAGI.

Of note for this clonotype: A far larger clone is off by one base, so a read error is likely. V usage is TRBV28 and J usage is TRBJ1-1, with D uncertain. The CDR3 is made up of 14 amino acids. Per the germline V gene, CDR1 is MDHEN and CDR2 is SYDVKM. CDR3 sequence (DNA): TGTGGCAGCAGTTTTCGAGGAGTGAACACTGAAGCTTTCTTT. It specifies CGSSFRGVNTEAFF.

A note on this clonotype: A junction boundary mismatches the germline segment, possibly from a read error. The CDR3 reads CASSWGGVPEQNLGHYF. The DNA for the CDR3 is TGTGCCAGCAGCTGGGGTGGAGTGCCCGAACAAAATCTAGGGCACTACTTC. The chain employs TRBV5-3 and TRBJ2-7, with D unclear. TRBV5-3 is known as an ORF, though its function is uncertain. There are 17 residues in the CDR3.

Turning to this clonotype: One end of the junction fails to match germline, which may point to a read error. The chain links TRBV28 to TRBJ2-7; D possibly corresponds to TRBD1 (5 bases). This CDR3 spans 15 amino acids. Germline assignment: CDR1 MDHEN and CDR2 SYDVKM. The CDR3 spells CACSPRTKFPYEQYF. Here the CDR3 DNA reads TGTGCCTGCAGTCCTCGGACAAAATTCCCCTACGAGCAGTACTTC.

This clonotype was found a few times. The rearrangement uses TRBV15 and TRBJ2-2, with D tentatively TRBD2 (5 bases). Trimming took 0 bases from V and 3 from J, leaving 14 bases between them. Germline V lookup: CDR1 LNHNV, CDR2 YYDKDF (reference sequence). This CDR3 has 17 amino acids. The CDR3 nucleotides read TGTGCCACCAGCAGAGATTTACAGAGGGCTTACACCGGGGAGCTGTTTTTT. Translated, it gives CATSRDLQRAYTGELFF.

The genes are TRBV10-3 and TRBJ2-7; possibly TRBD2 for D (6 bases). V was pared by 0 bases and J by 6 bases, with 6 bases between. Germline V gene data show CDR1 as ENHRY and CDR2 as SYGVKD. The CDR3 consists of 12 residues. The CDR3 reads CAISESGGEQYF. For the CDR3, the DNA is TGTGCCATCAGTGAGTCGGGGGGCGAGCAGTACTTC.

This clonotype has a single count. This sequence may be a read error, since a much larger clone differs from it by one base. This sequence joins TRBV13 and TRBJ2-3; possible D gene TRBD2, 5 bases. V lost 6 bases to trimming and J lost 6 bases, with 19 bases between them. CDR1 PRHDT and CDR2 FYEKMQ come from the germline V gene (reference sequence). This CDR3 spans 15 amino acids. Here the CDR3 reads CASSFPPAVGDTQYF. As DNA, the CDR3 is TGTGCCAGCAGTTTCCCCCCAGCGGTGGGTGATACGCAGTATTTT.

This clonotype came up once. The chain recombines TRBV7-9 with TRBJ2-3; the D gene could be TRBD1 or TRBD2 (5 bases each). Germline V gene lookup returns CDR1 SEHNR and CDR2 FQNEAQ (reference sequence). The V end was cut by 5 bases, the J end by 8 bases, with 14 bases between. The CDR3 runs 13 residues. Written as DNA, the CDR3 is TGTGCCAGCAGCATGGGACCCCCCGCTACGCAGTATTTT. It specifies CASSMGPPATQYF.